The 15 T cell receptor beta chains below were found in one sample sequenced in a study of CD8+CD57+ T cells in acquired aplastic anemia. The sequenced patients had an expansion of CD8+CD57+ cells seen by flow cytometry. Template material for TCR beta VDJ and CDR3 profiling consisted of genomic DNA. TCRdb called the reads again in MiXCR, with one record for every CDR3 protein. There are 270,000 or so distinct CDR3 sequences in the sample; 82% occur only once, and approximately 40% lies in the top ten. The sequenced sample consisted of sorted CD4+, CD8+, or CD8+CD57+ T cells (not recorded which) from PBMCs. The receptors stem from a human donor with aplastic anemia.

This chain connects TRBV11-2 to TRBJ2-3, with a possible D match to TRBD1 (5 bases). Germline CDR1 SGHAT, CDR2 FQNNGV. CDR3 length: 13 amino acids. Trimming took off 8 bases at V and 4 bases at J, with 13 bases between the two ends. This CDR3 is CASGHGRADTQYF. CDR3 bases: TGTGCCAGCGGCCACGGCAGGGCAGATACGCAGTATTTT.

Of note for this clonotype: At one end the junction does not follow the germline gene, possibly because of a read error. The chain links TRBV19 to TRBJ2-3; 8 nucleotides match TRBD1. Germline-derived CDR1 and CDR2 are LNHDA and SQIVND (reference sequence). This CDR3 comprises 15 residues. The CDR3 spells CASSGTGKTSNTQFF. The CDR3, as DNA: TGTGCCAGTAGCGGGACAGGAAAGACCTCCAATACGCAGTTCTTT.

This clonotype was seen once. The chain links TRBV7-9 to TRBJ2-7; perhaps TRBD2 as D (7 bases). This CDR3 comprises 13 residues. CDR1 and CDR2 (germline): SEHNR, FQNEAQ (reference sequence). DNA of the CDR3: TGTGCCGGACAGCGGGGAGGCGCGACCCAGCACTACGTG. Translation gives CAGQRGGATQHYV.

This clonotype appeared a single time. The CDR3 reads CASSSPSTSGAYEQYF. DNA of the CDR3: TGTGCCAGCAGTTCCCCCTCTACTAGCGGGGCTTACGAGCAGTACTTC. This chain uses TRBV12-3 or TRBV12-4 with TRBJ2-7, with 10 bases aligning to TRBD2. The CDR3 extends over 16 amino acids. J was trimmed by 4 bases and V by 4 bases; bases with no gene match: 10.

The J gene is TRBJ2-1, the V gene TRBV13; D is uncertain. Germline CDR1 reads PRHDT; CDR2 reads FYEKMQ (reference sequence). The V and J ends lost 4 bases and 1 base respectively, with 8 bases between them. The CDR3 extends over 14 amino acids. CDR3 DNA: TGTGCCAGCAGCTCATACCCGTCCTACAATGAGCAGTTCTTC. Protein: CASSSYPSYNEQFF.

Of note for this clonotype: As the CDR3 is not closed by the conserved phenylalanine or tryptophan, this likely results from a read error. The V call is TRBV7-2, the J call TRBJ2-7; the match to TRBD2 covers 7 bases. Germline CDR1 is SGHTA and CDR2 is FQGNSA. Trimming took 5 bases from V and 9 from J; bases not matched to a gene: 7. The CDR3 length is 12 residues. The CDR3 DNA follows: TGTGCCAGCAGCCTAGGTGCTAGCGGGCAGTACGAC. It yields the protein CASSLGASGQYD.

As concerns this clonotype: Given the absence of the conserved phenylalanine or tryptophan at the CDR3 end, a read error is likely. It is unclear where the CDR3 begins or ends on the DNA, so no DNA is shown, and the CDR3 is as TCRdb lists it. The genes are TRBV2 and TRBJ2-5; the D segment call TRBD1 is taken from the table without a DNA check. 15 amino acids form the CDR3, both terminal residues included. Germline CDR1 is SNHLY and CDR2 is FYNNEI. CDR3 protein: CASGDGGGAGQYFYL.

The gene calls are TRBV9 and TRBJ2-3; D call uncertain. Germline lookup yields CDR1 SGDLS and CDR2 YYNGEE. Trimming shortened V by 2 bases and J by 4 bases, and 11 bases separated the two germline ends. This CDR3 is 14 amino acids long. CDR3 region: CASSVRPVADTQYF. The CDR3 nucleotides are TGTGCCAGCAGCGTGAGACCGGTAGCAGATACGCAGTATTTT.

The chain links TRBV15 to TRBJ2-7, with D perhaps matching TRBD1 (6 bases). This CDR3 contains 18 residues. CDR1 and CDR2 from the germline V gene are LNHNV and YYDKDF (reference sequence). The CDR3 loop reads CASSRRSDRTAHSYEQYV. The DNA of the CDR3 is TGTGCCAGCAGCAGACGGTCAGACCGGACAGCCCATTCCTACGAGCAGTACGTC.

In its sample, this clonotype was seen a few times. This chain connects TRBV10-3 to TRBJ2-2, with a possible D match to TRBD1 (6 bases). Trimming stripped 10 bases from V and 3 bases from J, with 15 bases between. The germline V gene encodes CDR1 ENHRY and CDR2 SYGVKD. This CDR3 has 14 residues. The CDR3 spells CATRQEADTGELFF. In nucleotides, the CDR3 is TGTGCCACTCGACAGGAGGCGGACACCGGGGAGCTGTTTTTT.

About this clonotype: Because it lacks the conserved phenylalanine or tryptophan at the end, this CDR3 is likely a read error. It is unclear where the CDR3 begins or ends on the DNA, so no DNA is shown, and the CDR3 is as TCRdb lists it. The V call is TRBV7-6, the J call TRBJ2-5. The CDR3 is 14 residues long, counting both termini. Germline V gives CDR1 SGHVS, CDR2 FNYEAQ. CDR3: CASSLSPRHEQFFV.

The chain carries TRBV9 and TRBJ2-7; D possibly corresponds to TRBD2 (7 bases). The V end lost 4 bases, the J end lost 5 bases, and 19 bases lay between the germline ends. CDR3 length: 15 residues. The germline gives CDR1 SGDLS, CDR2 YYNGEE. The CDR3 DNA is TGTGCCAGCAGCTTAGTGGGGGGGGCTGAGAACGAGCAGTACTTC. This encodes CASSLVGGAENEQYF.

Worth noting for this clonotype: It is unclear where the CDR3 begins or ends on the DNA, so no DNA is shown, and the CDR3 is as TCRdb lists it. The chain recombines TRBV9 with TRBJ2-5. With termini counted, the CDR3 has 14 amino acids. The germline V gene encodes CDR1 SGDLS and CDR2 YYNGEE. The CDR3 sequence: CASSASSGGYTFDF.

This chain links TRBV7-9 with TRBJ2-6; tentative D call: TRBD1 (5 bases). In germline, CDR1 is SEHNR, CDR2 FQNEAQ (reference sequence). The CDR3 spans 16 residues. The V end was cut by 1 base, the J end by 15 bases, with 22 bases between. The CDR3: CASSLGGKLDTKALTF. The CDR3 DNA is TGTGCCAGCAGCTTAGGCGGTAAGTTGGACACTAAAGCCCTGACTTTC.

The chain employs TRBV7-8 and TRBJ2-7; 8 bases map to TRBD2. Germline V CDR1 and CDR2: SGHVS, FQNEAQ. V was pared by 5 bases and J by 7 bases, with 16 bases of the junction left unmatched. There are 16 residues in the CDR3. The CDR3 is CASSQVAGSGTQEQYF. CDR3 coding DNA: TGTGCCAGCAGCCAAGTAGCAGGTAGCGGGACGCAGGAGCAGTACTTC.